Detailed here is one T cell receptor beta chain. Its antigen is not known. The same CDR3 is also encoded by other DNA sequences in this sample. Primers for the PCR totalled 60 Vbeta and 13 Jbeta. Libraries were prepared by immunoSEQ multiplex PCR; TCRdb keeps only in-frame clonotypes and omits some of them. The sample holds 150,000 to 250,000 clones. This specimen comes from a study of cytomegalovirus exposure and HLA in healthy donors. Study as a whole: The 100 million to 140 million unique TCR beta sequences, from about 170 million T cells, were found by an earlier analysis.

CDR3 size: 13 residues. Trimming removed 4 bases from V and 5 bases from J; junction bases left unmatched: 5. Germline V gene lookup returns CDR1 SGHNT and CDR2 YYREEE (reference sequence). Study observations and caveats: Later genetic work tied a missense DCLRE1C variant to beta-chain V and J trimming. Later work found that TCR association rates differed between HLA loci; DRB1 had the most and HLA-C the fewest.

The receptor was derived from a boy younger than 18 in good health and CMV-seronegative. Sequencing was carried out using PBMCs. V usage is TRBV5-4 and J usage is TRBJ1-2; 7 positions match TRBD1. CDR3 loop: CASSTDRFYGYTF. In DNA form, the CDR3 reads TGTGCCAGCAGCACGGACAGGTTTTATGGCTACACCTTC.